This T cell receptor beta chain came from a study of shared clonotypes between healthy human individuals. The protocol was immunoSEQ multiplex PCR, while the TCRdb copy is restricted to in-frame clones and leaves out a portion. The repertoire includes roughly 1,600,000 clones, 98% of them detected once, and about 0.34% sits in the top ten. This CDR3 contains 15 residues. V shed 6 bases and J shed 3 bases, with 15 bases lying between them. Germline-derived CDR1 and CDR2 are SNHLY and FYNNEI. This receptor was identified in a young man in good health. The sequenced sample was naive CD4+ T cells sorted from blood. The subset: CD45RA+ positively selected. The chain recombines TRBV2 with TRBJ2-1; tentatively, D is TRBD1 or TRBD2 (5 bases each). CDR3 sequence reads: CASSGTLGRYNEQFF. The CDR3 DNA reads TGTGCCAGCAGCGGGACCCTGGGCCGCTACAATGAGCAGTTCTTC.